The T cell receptor beta chain under discussion was sequenced for a study of identical twins. V lost 2 bases and J 0 bases, leaving 7 bases between the germline ends. The CDR3 runs to 14 residues. The germline V gene has CDR1 MDHEN and CDR2 SYDVKM. The cDNA had a unique molecular identifier and a template-switch universal primer site. TCRdb analysed the 5' RACE reads with MiXCR anew, one entry per CDR3 protein. The sample has about 450,000 distinct CDR3 sequences; about 18% are singletons. Whole-study results and caveats: In monozygotic twins, models underestimated the sharing of out-of-frame TCR alpha. For cord blood, abundant beta clonotypes had fewer insertions, unlike memory repertoires, which showed none.

About this clonotype itself: Its specificity is not known.

This rearrangement joins TRBV28 to TRBJ1-1; D not resolved. This sequence was found in a man over 45 in good health. The specimen was naive T cells sorted from blood. Here the CDR3 reads CASSLHSMNTEAFF. As DNA, the CDR3 is TGTGCCAGCAGTTTACACAGCATGAACACTGAAGCTTTCTTT.